This TCR beta chain derives from a study of blood T cell repertoires in COVID-19. CDR1 is KGHSY and CDR2 is FQNENV in the germline V gene. The junction had 3 bases not matched to a gene; V was cut back by 2 bases and J by 1 base. There are 15 residues in the CDR3. Data came from immunoSEQ multiplex PCR; TCRdb stores just in-frame clones and leaves some out. In the table there are roughly 96,000 clones, more than 75% of which are singletons. Only a few counts were recorded for this clone. The sequence derives from a man older than 75 with acute or convalescent COVID-19. This rearrangement joins TRBV16 to TRBJ2-7; 9 bases line up with TRBD1. Sequencing input: peripheral blood. In DNA form, the CDR3 reads TGTGCCAGCAGCCAAATCGGGACAGGGTCCTACGAGCAGTACTTC. Its translation: CASSQIGTGSYEQYF.